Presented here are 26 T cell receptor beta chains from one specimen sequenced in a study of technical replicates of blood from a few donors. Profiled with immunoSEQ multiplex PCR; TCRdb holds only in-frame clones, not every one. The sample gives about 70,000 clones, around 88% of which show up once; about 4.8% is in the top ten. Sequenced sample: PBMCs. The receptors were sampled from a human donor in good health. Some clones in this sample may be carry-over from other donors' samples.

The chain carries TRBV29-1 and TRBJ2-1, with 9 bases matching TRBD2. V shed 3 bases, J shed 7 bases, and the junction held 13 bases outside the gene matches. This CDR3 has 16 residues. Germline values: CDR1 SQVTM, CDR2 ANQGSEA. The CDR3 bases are TGCAGCGTTGAGATTGATGAGCTAGCGGGAAGGAATGAGCAGTTCTTC. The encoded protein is CSVEIDELAGRNEQFF.

CDR3 sequence reads: CASSQEGRAPEAFF. For the CDR3, the DNA is TGCGCCAGCAGCCAAGAGGGCAGGGCCCCTGAAGCTTTCTTT. This sequence joins TRBV4-1 and TRBJ1-1, with a weak D call TRBD1 (5 bases). Trimming took 0 bases from V and 6 from J, leaving 11 bases between them. CDR1 is MGHRA, CDR2 YSYEKL, per germline. This CDR3 is 14 amino acids long.

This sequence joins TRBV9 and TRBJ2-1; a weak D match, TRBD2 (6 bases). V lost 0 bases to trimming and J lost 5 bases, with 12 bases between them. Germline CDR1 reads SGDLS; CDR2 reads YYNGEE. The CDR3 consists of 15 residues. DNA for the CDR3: TGTGCCAGCAGCGTAGGGGGCGGGGCCGACAATGAGCAGTTCTTC. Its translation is CASSVGGGADNEQFF.

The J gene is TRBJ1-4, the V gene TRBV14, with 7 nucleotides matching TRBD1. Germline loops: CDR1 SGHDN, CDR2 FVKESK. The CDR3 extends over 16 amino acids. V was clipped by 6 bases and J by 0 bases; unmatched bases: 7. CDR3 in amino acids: CASSPGGQSTNEKLFF. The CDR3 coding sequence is TGTGCCAGCAGTCCTGGGGGACAGTCAACTAATGAAAAACTGTTTTTT.

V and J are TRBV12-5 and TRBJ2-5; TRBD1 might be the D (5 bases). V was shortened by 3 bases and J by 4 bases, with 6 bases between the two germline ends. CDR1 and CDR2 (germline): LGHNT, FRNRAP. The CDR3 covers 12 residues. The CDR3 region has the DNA TGTGCTAGTGGTTTCCAGGGAGAGACCCAGTACTTC. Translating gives CASGFQGETQYF.

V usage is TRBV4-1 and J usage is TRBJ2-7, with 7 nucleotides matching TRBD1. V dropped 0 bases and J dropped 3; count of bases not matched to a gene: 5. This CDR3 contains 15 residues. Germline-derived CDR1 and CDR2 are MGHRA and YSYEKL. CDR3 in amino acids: CASSQDSGTDYEQYF. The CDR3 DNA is TGCGCCAGCAGCCAAGATAGTGGGACAGACTACGAGCAGTACTTC.

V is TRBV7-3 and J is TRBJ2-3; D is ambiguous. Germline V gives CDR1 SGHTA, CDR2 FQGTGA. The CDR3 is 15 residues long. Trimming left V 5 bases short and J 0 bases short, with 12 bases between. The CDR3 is CASSRGFASTDTQYF. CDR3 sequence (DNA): TGTGCCAGCAGCCGCGGTTTCGCTAGCACAGATACGCAGTATTTT.

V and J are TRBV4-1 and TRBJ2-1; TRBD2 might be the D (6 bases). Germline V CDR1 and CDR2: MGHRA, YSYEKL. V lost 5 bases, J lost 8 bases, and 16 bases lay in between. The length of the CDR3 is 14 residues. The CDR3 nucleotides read TGCGCCAGCAGCTTGGCTAGCGCTGGGGATGAGCAGTTCTTC. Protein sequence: CASSLASAGDEQFF.

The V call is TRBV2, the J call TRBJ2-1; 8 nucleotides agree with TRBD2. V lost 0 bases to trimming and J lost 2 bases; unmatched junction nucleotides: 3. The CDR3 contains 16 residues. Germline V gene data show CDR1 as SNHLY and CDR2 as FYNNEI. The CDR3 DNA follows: TGTGCCAGCAGTGAAGCGGTACTAGCGGCCTACAATGAGCAGTTCTTC. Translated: CASSEAVLAAYNEQFF.

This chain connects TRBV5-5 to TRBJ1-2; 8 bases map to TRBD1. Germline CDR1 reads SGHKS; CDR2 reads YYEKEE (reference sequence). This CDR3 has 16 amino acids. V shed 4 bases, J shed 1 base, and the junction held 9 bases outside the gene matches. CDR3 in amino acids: CASSPAAGGFNYGYTF. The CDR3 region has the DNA TGTGCCAGCAGCCCCGCTGCAGGGGGCTTTAACTATGGCTACACCTTC.

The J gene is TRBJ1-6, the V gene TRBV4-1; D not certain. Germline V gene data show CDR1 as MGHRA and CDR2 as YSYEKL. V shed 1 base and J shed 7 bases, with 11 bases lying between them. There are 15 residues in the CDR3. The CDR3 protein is CASSQGKSANSPLHF. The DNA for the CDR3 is TGCGCCAGCAGCCAAGGGAAGTCAGCGAATTCACCCCTCCACTTT.

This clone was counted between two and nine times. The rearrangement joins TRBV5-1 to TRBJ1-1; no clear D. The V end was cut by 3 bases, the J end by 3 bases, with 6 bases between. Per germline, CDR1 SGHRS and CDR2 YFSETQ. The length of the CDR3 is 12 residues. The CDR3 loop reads CASSYGDTEAFF. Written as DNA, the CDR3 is TGCGCCAGCAGCTACGGGGACACTGAAGCTTTCTTT.

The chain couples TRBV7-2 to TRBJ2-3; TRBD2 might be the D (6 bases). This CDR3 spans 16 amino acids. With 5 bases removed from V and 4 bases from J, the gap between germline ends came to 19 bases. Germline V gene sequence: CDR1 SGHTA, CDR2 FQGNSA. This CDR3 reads CASSPREFRSSDTQYF. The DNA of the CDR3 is TGTGCCAGCAGCCCCCGGGAGTTTAGGAGTTCAGATACGCAGTATTTT.

CDR3 coding DNA: TGTGCCAGCAGAGACCCCCAGGGAAGCAAGAACACCGGGGAGCTGTTTTTT. It codes for CASRDPQGSKNTGELFF. The genes are TRBV28 and TRBJ2-2, with D maybe TRBD1 (5 bases). Germline V gives CDR1 MDHEN, CDR2 SYDVKM. The CDR3 has 17 amino acids. The V gene lost 6 bases and the J gene lost 1 base, with 18 bases spanning the gap.

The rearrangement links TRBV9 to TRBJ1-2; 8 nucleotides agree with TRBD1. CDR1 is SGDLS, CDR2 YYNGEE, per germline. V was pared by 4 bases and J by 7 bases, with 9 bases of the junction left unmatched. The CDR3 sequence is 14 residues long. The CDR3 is CASSLDRGVGGYTF. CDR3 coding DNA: TGTGCCAGCAGCCTCGACAGGGGAGTGGGTGGCTACACCTTC.

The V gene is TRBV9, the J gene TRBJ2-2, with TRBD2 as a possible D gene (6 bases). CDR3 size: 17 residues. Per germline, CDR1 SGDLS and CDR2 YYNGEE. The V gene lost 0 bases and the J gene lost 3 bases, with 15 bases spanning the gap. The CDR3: CASSVAEGGIHTGELFF. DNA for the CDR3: TGTGCCAGCAGCGTAGCTGAAGGAGGGATTCACACCGGGGAGCTGTTTTTT.

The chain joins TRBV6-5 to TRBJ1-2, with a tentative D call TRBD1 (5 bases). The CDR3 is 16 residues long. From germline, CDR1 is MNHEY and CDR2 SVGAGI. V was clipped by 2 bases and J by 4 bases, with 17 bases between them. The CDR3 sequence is CASSYKGVGPSYGYTF. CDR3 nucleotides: TGTGCCAGCAGTTACAAAGGGGTGGGGCCGAGCTATGGCTACACCTTC.

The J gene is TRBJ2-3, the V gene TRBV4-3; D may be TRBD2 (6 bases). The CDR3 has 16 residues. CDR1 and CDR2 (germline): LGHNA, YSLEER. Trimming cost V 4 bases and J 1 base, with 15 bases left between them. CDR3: CASSLEGWGGTDTQYF. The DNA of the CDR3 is TGCGCCAGCAGCCTCGAGGGGTGGGGGGGCACAGATACGCAGTATTTT.

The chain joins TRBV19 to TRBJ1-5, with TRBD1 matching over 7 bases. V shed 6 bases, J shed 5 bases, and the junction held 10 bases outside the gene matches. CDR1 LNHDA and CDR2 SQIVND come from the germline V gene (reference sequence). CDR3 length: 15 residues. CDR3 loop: CASSKDRDIDQPQHF. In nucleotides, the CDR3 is TGTGCCAGTAGCAAAGACAGGGACATTGATCAGCCCCAGCATTTT. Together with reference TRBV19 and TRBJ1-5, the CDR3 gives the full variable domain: DGGITQSPKYLFRKEGQNVTLSCEQNLNHDAMYWYRQDPGQGLRLIYYSQIVNDFQKGDIAEGYSVSREKKESFPLTVTSAQKNPTAFYLCASSKDRDIDQPQHFGDGTRLSIL.

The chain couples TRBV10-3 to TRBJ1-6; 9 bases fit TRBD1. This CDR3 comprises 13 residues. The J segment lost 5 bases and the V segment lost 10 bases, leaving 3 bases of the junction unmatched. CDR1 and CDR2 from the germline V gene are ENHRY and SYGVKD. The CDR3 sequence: CATRTGDNSPLHF. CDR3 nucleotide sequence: TGTGCCACTCGGACAGGGGATAATTCACCCCTCCACTTT.

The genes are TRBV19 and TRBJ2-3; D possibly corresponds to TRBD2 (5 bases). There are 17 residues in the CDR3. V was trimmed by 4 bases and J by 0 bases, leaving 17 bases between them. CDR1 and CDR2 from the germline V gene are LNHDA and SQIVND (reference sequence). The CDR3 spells CASSTRIGGSSTDTQYF. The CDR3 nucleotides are TGTGCCAGTAGTACCCGGATTGGCGGGTCCAGCACAGATACGCAGTATTTT.

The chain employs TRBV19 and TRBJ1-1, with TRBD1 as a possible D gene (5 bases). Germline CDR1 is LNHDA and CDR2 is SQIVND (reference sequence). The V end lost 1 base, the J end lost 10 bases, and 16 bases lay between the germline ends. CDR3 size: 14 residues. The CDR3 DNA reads TGTGCCAGTAGTATAGGGGGACGGGCGGGAGGAGCTTTCTTT. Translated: CASSIGGRAGGAFF.

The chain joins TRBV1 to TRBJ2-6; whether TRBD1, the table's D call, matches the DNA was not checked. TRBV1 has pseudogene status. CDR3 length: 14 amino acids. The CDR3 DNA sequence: TGCACCAGCAGCGCACAAAGTCGGGCCAACGTCCTGACTTTC. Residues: CTSSAQSRANVLTF.

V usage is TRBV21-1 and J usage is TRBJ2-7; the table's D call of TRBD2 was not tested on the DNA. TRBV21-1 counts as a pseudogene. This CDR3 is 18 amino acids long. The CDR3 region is CASSKEGCRTPSSYEQYF. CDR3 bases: TGTGCCAGCAGCAAAGAAGGTTGTCGGACTCCATCCTCCTACGAGCAGTACTTC.

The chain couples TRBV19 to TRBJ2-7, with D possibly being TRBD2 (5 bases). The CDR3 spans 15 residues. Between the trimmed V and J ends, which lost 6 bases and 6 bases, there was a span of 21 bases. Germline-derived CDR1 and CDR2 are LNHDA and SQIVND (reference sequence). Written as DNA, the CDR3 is TGTGCCAGTAGGACTGAGGGTAAGGTAGACCGCGAGCAGTACTTC. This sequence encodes CASRTEGKVDREQYF.

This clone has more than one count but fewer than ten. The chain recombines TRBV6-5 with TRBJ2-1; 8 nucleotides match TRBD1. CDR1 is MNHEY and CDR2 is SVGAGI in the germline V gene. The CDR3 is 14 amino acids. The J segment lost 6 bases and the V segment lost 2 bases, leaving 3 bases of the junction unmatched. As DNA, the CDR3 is TGTGCCAGCAGTTACAGGCAGGGGGCCAATGAGCAGTTCTTC. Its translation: CASSYRQGANEQFF.